This T cell receptor beta chain was sequenced for a study of blood T cell repertoires in COVID-19. About the study: COVID-19 samples from acute and convalescent phases originated in the United States, Italy and Spain.

Libraries were prepared by immunoSEQ multiplex PCR; TCRdb keeps only in-frame clonotypes and omits some of them. The sample holds around 470,000 clones; roughly 87% are singletons and the top ten take about 0.6%. V dropped 3 bases and J dropped 1 base, with 24 bases sitting between them. The CDR3 spans 19 residues. The germline V gene encodes CDR1 MNHEY and CDR2 SMNVEV (reference sequence). This clone was detected only once. This receptor was obtained from a man aged 18 to 35 who had recovered from COVID-19. Sequences were obtained from PBMCs or T cells enriched from blood (not recorded which). The J gene is TRBJ1-1, the V gene TRBV27; D might be TRBD1 (6 bases). CDR3 bases: TGTGCCAGCAGTTTCTTTTCCTACAGGGAGGGGGTGAGGAACACTGAAGCTTTCTTT. Its translation is CASSFFSYREGVRNTEAFF.